This entry lists 3 T cell receptor beta chains sequenced from one sample in a study of cytomegalovirus exposure and HLA in healthy donors. The study ran its PCR with 60 Vbeta and 13 Jbeta primers. TCRdb's copy holds only in-frame clones and misses some; the assay was immunoSEQ multiplex PCR. This sample has about 79,000 clones, with 74% found just once. The sample consisted of PBMCs. These receptors were taken from a middle-aged man in good health and CMV-seropositive.

The V call is TRBV11-2, the J call TRBJ2-2; 7 nucleotides line up with TRBD1. The V segment lost 6 bases and the J segment 7 bases; nucleotides outside the gene matches: 5. In germline, CDR1 is SGHAT, CDR2 FQNNGV. The CDR3 is 13 residues long. Written as DNA, the CDR3 is TGTGCCAGCAGTCAGGGGGTAGTCGGGGAGCTGTTTTTT. It is translated as CASSQGVVGELFF.

The chain has TRBV13 and TRBJ2-2; D call uncertain. CDR3 length equals 15 residues. The V gene's germline CDR1 is PRHDT and CDR2 FYEKMQ (reference sequence). V lost 1 base, J lost 6 bases, and 12 bases lay in between. The CDR3 spells CASSLVSGLAGELFF. In DNA form, the CDR3 reads TGTGCCAGCAGCTTAGTATCAGGTTTGGCCGGGGAGCTGTTTTTT.

The V call is TRBV12-5, the J call TRBJ2-3; D may be TRBD2 (6 bases). The CDR3 extends over 14 amino acids. Germline CDR1 and CDR2: LGHNT and FRNRAP. V lost 7 bases, J lost 0 bases, and 11 bases lay in between. The CDR3 bases are TGTGCTAGTGCCCGGACTACGAGCACAGATACGCAGTATTTT. It is translated as CASARTTSTDTQYF.